The 29 T cell receptor beta chains below come from one sample, sequenced in a study of CD4+ T cells in melanoma. Produced via immunoSEQ multiplex PCR; TCRdb's table is partial and in-frame only. This table holds 13,000 or so clones, over 65% found once. The sequencing input was cells from a culture (not recorded whether cultured in vitro). The receptor source for this set is a human donor with melanoma.

The rearrangement links TRBV18 to TRBJ1-5, with unresolved D. Trimming pared 0 bases from V and 10 bases from J, leaving 13 bases between. The CDR3 is 14 amino acids. The germline CDR1 and CDR2 sequences are KGHSH and LQKENI. CDR3: CASSPPGPLGPQHF. DNA for the CDR3: TGTGCCAGCTCACCACCCGGCCCCTTAGGACCCCAGCATTTT.

This chain joins TRBV7-8 and TRBJ1-5; 7 bases agree with TRBD1. The CDR3 contains 14 residues. The germline V gene has CDR1 SGHVS and CDR2 FQNEAQ. V was clipped by 4 bases and J by 7 bases; unmatched bases: 7. The CDR3 loop reads CASSSDRFEQPQHF. The DNA of the CDR3 is TGTGCCAGCAGCTCGGACAGGTTTGAACAGCCCCAGCATTTT.

The chain couples TRBV6-6 to TRBJ1-6; no reliable D call. Germline V CDR1 and CDR2: MNHNY, SVGAGI (reference sequence). V lost 9 bases to trimming and J lost 7 bases, with 13 bases between them. The CDR3 runs to 13 residues. The CDR3 nucleotides are TGTGCCAGTATTGAGGGTTGGAATTCACCCCTCCACTTT. This encodes CASIEGWNSPLHF.

CDR3 protein: CASRRTDTQYF. The CDR3 DNA sequence: TGTGCCAGCCGACGCACAGATACGCAGTATTTT. The chain has TRBV5-8 and TRBJ2-3; D ambiguous. V lost 7 bases, J lost 1 base, and 4 bases lay in between. The CDR3 loop spans 11 amino acids. Germline V gives CDR1 SGHTS, CDR2 YDEGEE.

The chain carries TRBV7-8 and TRBJ1-4; weak D call: TRBD1 (6 bases). V was shortened by 2 bases and J by 2 bases, with 15 bases between the two germline ends. This CDR3 has 17 residues. The germline V gene encodes CDR1 SGHVS and CDR2 FQNEAQ. In DNA, the CDR3 is TGTGCCAGCAGCTTATTCTTCGCGGGGGCCACTAATGAAAAACTGTTTTTT. It translates to CASSLFFAGATNEKLFF.

The sample holds one count of this clone. The chain is built from TRBV5-6 and TRBJ1-2; 9 bases match TRBD1. The CDR3 length is 16 residues. Germline V gene lookup returns CDR1 SGHDT and CDR2 YYEEEE. With 1 base clipped from V and 3 bases from J, the junction kept 7 bases outside the gene matches. The CDR3 here is CASSLLQGARYYGYTF. The CDR3 region has the DNA TGTGCCAGCAGCTTGTTACAGGGGGCGCGGTACTATGGCTACACCTTC.

V and J are TRBV6-1 and TRBJ1-1; D not resolved. Germline loops: CDR1 MNHNS, CDR2 SASEGT. This CDR3 has 13 amino acids. The germline V and J ends were trimmed by 8 bases and 6 bases, with 16 bases remaining between them. The CDR3 region has the DNA TGTGCCAGCCGGTGGGGAAGGAGCTCTGAAGCTTTCTTT. Its protein product is CASRWGRSSEAFF.

The V call is TRBV6-1, the J call TRBJ2-7; 9 positions agree with TRBD2. Germline V gene data show CDR1 as MNHNS and CDR2 as SASEGT. Trimming removed 7 bases from V and 2 bases from J; junction bases left unmatched: 6. This CDR3 is built from 14 residues. CDR3 loop: CASTISGGTYEQYF. CDR3 DNA sequence: TGTGCCAGCACCATAAGCGGGGGGACCTACGAGCAGTACTTC.

The chain is built from TRBV11-3 and TRBJ1-2; a possible D gene is TRBD1 (6 bases). The CDR3 is 15 residues long. Germline V gives CDR1 SGHNT, CDR2 YENEEA. V dropped 3 bases and J dropped 2 bases, with 13 bases sitting between them. CDR3 DNA sequence: TGTGCCAGCAGCTTTAGGGGGGACCCCAACTATGGCTACACCTTC. This sequence encodes CASSFRGDPNYGYTF.

The chain recombines TRBV7-2 with TRBJ2-3; tentatively, D is TRBD2 (6 bases). V was shortened by 5 bases and J by 2 bases, with 14 bases between the two germline ends. In germline, CDR1 is SGHTA, CDR2 FQGNSA. CDR3 length: 15 residues. The CDR3 region is CASSPPRGLTDTQYF. The CDR3 coding sequence is TGTGCCAGCAGCCCGCCTAGGGGACTCACAGATACGCAGTATTTT. Drawing the rest from reference TRBV7-2 and TRBJ2-3, the complete variable domain is GAGVSQSPSNKVTEKGKDVELRCDPISGHTALYWYRQSLGQGLEFLIYFQGNSAPDKSGLPSDRFSAERTGGSVSTLTIQRTQQEDSAVYLCASSPPRGLTDTQYFGPGTRLTVL.

The chain carries TRBV6-5 and TRBJ1-2; maybe TRBD1 (5 bases). Trimming cost V 7 bases and J 8 bases, with 17 bases left between them. There are 13 residues in the CDR3. Germline V gene data show CDR1 as MNHEY and CDR2 as SVGAGI. The CDR3 sequence: CASNGGSSLGYTF. In nucleotides, the CDR3 is TGTGCCAGCAATGGGGGGAGCTCCCTAGGCTACACCTTC.

This clone was observed a few times. CDR3 DNA: TGTGCCAGCAGCACCGGGACAGCGGGAAACACCATATATTTT. It is translated as CASSTGTAGNTIYF. The J gene is TRBJ1-3, the V gene TRBV11-2, with 7 nucleotides matching TRBD1. Looked up from germline, CDR1 is SGHAT and CDR2 is FQNNGV. The CDR3 is 14 residues long. V trimming: 5 bases; J trimming: 4 bases; junction bases outside the gene matches: 5.

The chain combines TRBV4-1 with TRBJ2-1; weak D call: TRBD1 (6 bases). This CDR3 contains 18 residues. The germline gives CDR1 MGHRA, CDR2 YSYEKL. V was trimmed by 0 bases and J by 11 bases, leaving 26 bases between them. The CDR3 reads CASSQEQGTPGTTMKQFF. The CDR3 coding sequence is TGCGCCAGCAGCCAAGAACAAGGGACCCCCGGGACAACAATGAAGCAGTTCTTC.

CDR3: CASSLGGMNEKLFF. As DNA, the CDR3 is TGCGCCAGCAGCTTGGGAGGGATGAATGAAAAACTGTTTTTT. The chain is built from TRBV5-1 and TRBJ1-4; no clear D. The V gene's germline CDR1 is SGHRS and CDR2 YFSETQ. V lost 0 bases and J 5 bases, leaving 8 bases between the germline ends. CDR3 length equals 14 residues.

The chain uses TRBV7-3 and TRBJ2-7; D gene unclear. From germline, CDR1 is SGHTA and CDR2 FQGTGA. This CDR3 region has 14 residues. V shed 2 bases and J shed 5 bases, with 13 bases lying between them. The CDR3 region is CASSLYTRPHEQYF. The CDR3 DNA is TGTGCCAGCAGCTTATATACCCGTCCCCACGAGCAGTACTTC. Looking up the rest from reference TRBV7-3 and TRBJ2-7 gives the full variable domain: GAGVSQTPSNKVTEKGKYVELRCDPISGHTALYWYRQSLGQGPEFLIYFQGTGAADDSGLPNDRFFAVRPEGSVSTLKIQRTERGDSAVYLCASSLYTRPHEQYFGPGTRLTVT.

V usage is TRBV6-6 and J usage is TRBJ2-3; a possible D gene is TRBD2 (6 bases). The germline gives CDR1 MNHNY, CDR2 SVGAGI (reference sequence). CDR3 size: 15 residues. Trimming removed 2 bases at V and 3 bases at J, with 12 bases between. CDR3 amino acids: CASSYRAAGTDTQYF. Written as DNA, the CDR3 is TGTGCCAGCAGTTACCGGGCGGCGGGGACAGATACGCAGTATTTT.

CDR3 amino acids: CASSPQGMRTEAFF. As DNA, the CDR3 is TGCGCCAGCAGCCCACAGGGGATGAGGACTGAAGCTTTCTTT. The chain links TRBV5-1 to TRBJ1-1; 7 positions match TRBD1. Trimming removed 4 bases from V and 5 bases from J; junction bases left unmatched: 8. The CDR3 covers 14 residues. Germline CDR1 reads SGHRS; CDR2 reads YFSETQ. Full variable domain (remainder filled in from reference TRBV5-1 and TRBJ1-1): KAGVTQTPRYLIKTRGQQVTLSCSPISGHRSVSWYQQTPGQGLQFLFEYFSETQRNKGNFPGRFSGRQFSNSRSEMNVSTLELGDSALYLCASSPQGMRTEAFFGQGTRLTVV.

The chain employs TRBV5-1 and TRBJ2-3; maybe TRBD2 (6 bases). Germline V gene lookup returns CDR1 SGHRS and CDR2 YFSETQ. V lost 3 bases to trimming and J lost 6 bases, with 11 bases between them. CDR3 length equals 13 residues. The CDR3 here is CASSSGLGDTQYF. CDR3 DNA sequence: TGCGCCAGCAGCTCGGGACTCGGGGATACGCAGTATTTT.

The V and J genes are TRBV10-3 and TRBJ2-7, with D possibly TRBD2 on 5 matching bases. This CDR3 comprises 12 residues. Germline loops: CDR1 ENHRY, CDR2 SYGVKD. Trimming took off 4 bases at V and 2 bases at J, with 6 bases between the two ends. CDR3 coding DNA: TGTGCCATCAGTGCACTAGCCTACGAGCAGTACTTC. Translation gives CAISALAYEQYF.

This chain uses TRBV7-3 with TRBJ2-3; D not resolved. Germline-derived CDR1 and CDR2 are SGHTA and FQGTGA. This CDR3 is 17 amino acids long. Trimming removed 2 bases from V and 3 bases from J, with 18 bases in between. CDR3 DNA sequence: TGTGCCAGCAGCTTACTTGCCCCCTCTGGTCGAACAGATACGCAGTATTTT. Translated, it gives CASSLLAPSGRTDTQYF.

Concerning this clone: Distinct nucleotide sequences in the sample also encode this CDR3. The rearrangement links TRBV5-4 to TRBJ2-3, with 8 bases matching TRBD2. Looked up from germline, CDR1 is SGHNT and CDR2 is YYREEE (reference sequence). This CDR3 has 16 residues. With 0 bases clipped from V and 0 bases from J, the junction kept 3 bases outside the gene matches. The CDR3 DNA reads TGTGCCAGCAGCTTGGGAGCGGGGGTTAGCACAGATACGCAGTATTTT. Amino acids: CASSLGAGVSTDTQYF.

Only a few counts were recorded for this clone. The chain recombines TRBV18 with TRBJ2-7, with D unclear. This CDR3 comprises 17 residues. V was pared by 1 base and J by 5 bases, with 21 bases between. Germline CDR1 reads KGHSH; CDR2 reads LQKENI. CDR3 coding DNA: TGTGCCAGCTCACCACTATCCCAGACTTCCTTAAGGGACGAGCAGTACTTC. Protein: CASSPLSQTSLRDEQYF.

The V and J genes are TRBV7-8 and TRBJ1-5, with D possibly being TRBD1 (6 bases). The CDR3 sequence is 16 residues long. V lost 1 base and J lost 4, with 14 bases in between. Germline loops: CDR1 SGHVS, CDR2 FQNEAQ. For the CDR3, the DNA is TGTGCCAGCAGCTTAGTGGGGGGCCGGGTTAATCAGCCCCAGCATTTT. Encoded protein: CASSLVGGRVNQPQHF. Filled out from reference TRBV7-8 and TRBJ1-5, the complete variable domain reads GAGVSQSPRYKVAKRGQDVALRCDPISGHVSLFWYQQALGQGPEFLTYFQNEAQLDKSGLPSDRFFAERPEGSVSTLKIQRTQQEDSAVYLCASSLVGGRVNQPQHFGDGTRLSIL.

V gene TRBV14 combines with J gene TRBJ2-1; D possibly matches TRBD1 or TRBD2 (6 bases each). The ends were cut back, 2 bases at V and 5 bases at J, with 13 bases in the middle. Per germline, CDR1 SGHDN and CDR2 FVKESK. This CDR3 spans 15 amino acids. In DNA form, the CDR3 reads TGTGCCAGCAGCCAATGGAGGGGGAACAACAATGAGCAGTTCTTC. Its protein is CASSQWRGNNNEQFF. The full variable domain, its missing parts supplied by reference TRBV14 and TRBJ2-1, is EAGVTQFPSHSVIEKGQTVTLRCDPISGHDNLYWYRRVMGKEIKFLLHFVKESKQDESGMPNNRFLAERTGGTYSTLKVQPAELEDSGVYFCASSQWRGNNNEQFFGPGTRLTVL.

This clone was seen a few times. This chain joins TRBV7-8 and TRBJ1-2; D is uncertain. Germline CDR1 and CDR2: SGHVS and FQNEAQ. Trimming left V 3 bases short and J 3 bases short, with 11 bases between. There are 14 residues in the CDR3. DNA for the CDR3: TGTGCCAGCAGCTTTAGAGAGGGCCACTATGGCTACACCTTC. Its protein is CASSFREGHYGYTF. Full variable domain (outside the CDR3, taken from reference TRBV7-8 and TRBJ1-2): GAGVSQSPRYKVAKRGQDVALRCDPISGHVSLFWYQQALGQGPEFLTYFQNEAQLDKSGLPSDRFFAERPEGSVSTLKIQRTQQEDSAVYLCASSFREGHYGYTFGSGTRLTVV.

This clone appeared a single time. The genes are TRBV7-3 and TRBJ2-1; 9 bases fit TRBD1. Germline assignment: CDR1 SGHTA and CDR2 FQGTGA. The CDR3 consists of 16 residues. J lost 4 bases, V lost 3 bases, and 7 bases had no gene match. For the CDR3, the DNA is TGTGCCAGCAGCTTGGGACCCGGGACAGGGTACAATGAGCAGTTCTTC. It translates to CASSLGPGTGYNEQFF.

The J gene is TRBJ1-2, the V gene TRBV30; D remains ambiguous. The CDR3 is 15 residues long. The germline V gene has CDR1 GTSNPN and CDR2 SVGIG (reference sequence). V was cut by 4 bases and J by 7 bases, with 22 bases left in between. CDR3 amino acids: CAWTALLGQASGYTF. DNA for the CDR3: TGTGCCTGGACCGCGTTACTCGGGCAGGCCTCTGGCTACACCTTC.

CDR3 residues: CSVSGQHQNTEAFF. The CDR3 DNA reads TGCAGCGTTTCGGGACAGCATCAGAACACTGAAGCTTTCTTT. This rearrangement joins TRBV29-1 to TRBJ1-1; 7 nucleotides line up with TRBD1. This CDR3 is 14 amino acids long. Losses at the gene ends were 5 bases for V and 1 base for J; bases not matched to a gene: 7. CDR1 is SQVTM, CDR2 ANQGSEA, per germline.

CDR3 sequence: CASSLVGEQFF. DNA of the CDR3: TGTGCCAGCAGCTTAGTTGGTGAGCAGTTCTTC. The gene calls are TRBV7-9 and TRBJ2-1; D not certain. CDR3 length: 11 residues. V was pared by 1 base and J by 9 bases, with 4 bases between. Germline CDR1 SEHNR, CDR2 FQNEAQ (reference sequence).